Here is one T cell receptor beta chain with its context. Its cognate antigen is unknown. The record originates from a study of Ad26.COV2.S vaccination and SARS-CoV-2 variants. About the research overall: Into the muscle, Ad26.COV2.S was dosed once or twice, 56 days apart.

Treatment indicated: around 19 received Ad26.COV2.S at low or high dose, single or two shots; a few received placebo; per-sample allocation not given. All samples were drawn on day 63, counting from the first vaccine or placebo injection. The assay was immunoSEQ multiplex PCR, and TCRdb's table has in-frame clones only and misses some. The profile shows some 350,000 clones, around 83% of them singletons. The CDR3 length is 9 residues. General study points: An underestimation of total T cell responses may have resulted from the TCR breadth and depth analyses. Following vaccination, spike-specific CD8+ and CD4+ T cell responses reportedly exhibited substantial breadth.

The TCR comes from a person between 18 and 59 years old who received the Ad26.COV2.S COVID-19 vaccine or a placebo. The sample in question was peripheral blood, obtained in a trial of Ad26.COV2.S vaccine versus placebo. The gene calls are TRBV21-1 and TRBJ1-3. TRBV21-1 constitutes a pseudogene. The CDR3 protein is CATRNTIYF. For the CDR3, the DNA is TGTGCCACCCGAAACACCATATATTTT.